This entry features one T cell receptor (beta chain) sequence. Original methodology: Nucleated cell number was recorded as an estimate derived from reference gene primer amplification. Produced via immunoSEQ multiplex PCR; TCRdb's table is partial and in-frame only. The D gene and trimming were derived from the DNA, and the V and J assignments and clone size from that table. Of under 150,000 clones in the sample, around 87% were seen once. This sample is part of a study of blood T cell repertoires in COVID-19. Looking at the study overall: Acute and convalescent COVID-19 specimens originated in the United States, Italy and Spain. Sample material is recorded as cDNA or gDNA derived from T cells, B-cell-depleted T cells, or PBMCs.

This sequence originates from a woman aged 60 to 75 with active COVID-19. What was sequenced was peripheral blood.

DNA for the CDR3: TGTGCCAGCAGCTCTGGACCGGGACAGGGAAACATTCAGTACTTC. This gives the protein CASSSGPGQGNIQYF. This chain connects TRBV7-9 to TRBJ2-4, with 9 bases matching TRBD1. Germline CDR1 SEHNR, CDR2 FQNEAQ (reference sequence). The CDR3 has 15 residues. The trim removed 4 bases at V and 6 bases at J, leaving 7 bases unmatched.